Following are 17 T cell receptor beta chains from one sample sequenced in a study of blood T cell repertoires in COVID-19. Using immunoSEQ multiplex PCR, the repertoire was profiled, and TCRdb retains in-frame clones only, with some absent. The table lists 90,000 to 150,000 clones, roughly 88% of them singletons. Sequenced material: peripheral blood. The receptors were sampled from a woman aged 45-60 years with active or convalescent COVID-19.

V gene TRBV23-1 combines with J gene TRBJ1-2; D is possibly TRBD1 (5 bases). TRBV23-1 is an ORF, with its function uncertain. Trimming took 4 bases from V and 4 from J, leaving 16 bases between them. The CDR3 is 15 residues long. For the CDR3, the DNA is TGCGCCAGCAGTCCTTCCTTAGGTAGGGGCTATGGCTACACCTTC. Protein product: CASSPSLGRGYGYTF.

CDR3 sequence (DNA): TGTGCCAGCAGCGACTCGAACGAGCAGTACTTC. Protein product: CASSDSNEQYF. The rearrangement joins TRBV9 to TRBJ2-7; no reliable D call. Germline loops: CDR1 SGDLS, CDR2 YYNGEE. V lost 3 bases and J lost 5, with 6 bases in between. The CDR3 is 11 residues long.

The rearrangement joins TRBV7-2 to TRBJ2-3; perhaps TRBD2 as D (5 bases). Germline lookup yields CDR1 SGHTA and CDR2 FQGNSA. This CDR3 contains 14 residues. Trimming took off 3 bases at V and 4 bases at J, with 11 bases between the two ends. The CDR3 DNA follows: TGTGCCAGCAGCTTCACTAGTCCGCCAGATACGCAGTATTTT. It yields the protein CASSFTSPPDTQYF.

The chain couples TRBV7-8 to TRBJ1-4, with D perhaps matching TRBD1 (5 bases). From germline, CDR1 is SGHVS and CDR2 FQNEAQ. This CDR3 is built from 15 residues. V lost 2 bases and J lost 8, with 15 bases in between. The CDR3 loop reads CASSLRRGEEEKLFF. In DNA form, the CDR3 reads TGTGCCAGCAGCTTACGTCGGGGGGAGGAAGAAAAACTGTTTTTT. Variable domain in full (rest from reference TRBV7-8 and TRBJ1-4): GAGVSQSPRYKVAKRGQDVALRCDPISGHVSLFWYQQALGQGPEFLTYFQNEAQLDKSGLPSDRFFAERPEGSVSTLKIQRTQQEDSAVYLCASSLRRGEEEKLFFGSGTQLSVL.

The gene calls are TRBV4-2 and TRBJ2-3; TRBD1 matches 7 bases. CDR1 and CDR2 (germline): LGHNA, YNFKEQ. The CDR3 has 16 residues. V shed 1 base, J shed 4 bases, and the junction held 8 bases outside the gene matches. As DNA, the CDR3 is TGTGCCAGCAGCCAAGGCCTAGGAGGACAGGCAGATACGCAGTATTTT. It translates to CASSQGLGGQADTQYF.

This clone was detected only a few times. The chain couples TRBV3-1 (or the pseudogene TRBV3-2) to TRBJ2-3; 11 bases agree with TRBD2. Germline CDR1 reads LGHDT; CDR2 reads YNNKEL (reference sequence). Trimming removed 2 bases from V and 3 bases from J; junction bases left unmatched: 4. The CDR3 has 16 residues. CDR3 bases: TGTGCCAGCAGCCAACAGACTAGCGGGATAACAGATACGCAGTATTTT. This codes for CASSQQTSGITDTQYF.

The V gene is TRBV25-1, the J gene TRBJ1-2, with a weak D call TRBD1 (5 bases). Germline CDR1 reads MGHDK; CDR2 reads SYGVNS. CDR3 length: 13 residues. Trimming pared 7 bases from V and 3 bases from J, leaving 12 bases between. Here the CDR3 reads CASTPGGYYGYTF. CDR3 coding DNA: TGTGCCAGCACCCCCGGGGGGTACTATGGCTACACCTTC.

The rearrangement uses TRBV5-4 and TRBJ2-1; 9 nucleotides agree with TRBD1. CDR3 length: 16 residues. After removal of 3 bases from V and 9 bases from J, the junction contained 13 bases not matched to a gene. From germline, CDR1 is SGHNT and CDR2 YYREEE (reference sequence). CDR3 region: CASSSCTGGAECEQFF. CDR3 nucleotide sequence: TGTGCCAGCAGCTCGTGTACAGGGGGCGCCGAGTGTGAGCAGTTCTTC.

The genes are TRBV14 and TRBJ1-2; 8 bases match TRBD1. The CDR3 sequence is 14 residues long. The germline V gene encodes CDR1 SGHDN and CDR2 FVKESK. With 1 base clipped from V and 8 bases from J, the junction kept 6 bases outside the gene matches. The CDR3 spells CASSQGRGRRGYTF. In DNA, the CDR3 is TGTGCCAGCAGCCAAGGCAGGGGGCGAAGGGGCTACACCTTC.

The chain has TRBV10-3 and TRBJ2-2, with TRBD1 identical over 8 bases. The length of the CDR3 is 16 residues. Germline V gene data show CDR1 as ENHRY and CDR2 as SYGVKD. The trim removed 4 bases at V and 0 bases at J, leaving 4 bases unmatched. The CDR3: CAISGGTGANTGELFF. The CDR3 nucleotides read TGTGCCATCAGTGGGGGGACAGGCGCGAACACCGGGGAGCTGTTTTTT.

In this sample, this clone turned up once. The chain recombines TRBV7-2 with TRBJ2-1; tentative D call: TRBD2 (5 bases). Trimming removed 0 bases at V and 0 bases at J, with 18 bases between. The CDR3 has 19 amino acids. CDR1 and CDR2 (germline): SGHTA, FQGNSA. The DNA of the CDR3 is TGTGCCAGCAGCTTAGCGCCCCCTTTTGGACTGAGCTCCTACAATGAGCAGTTCTTC. It codes for CASSLAPPFGLSSYNEQFF.

The chain is built from TRBV28 and TRBJ2-1; 11 bases are shared with TRBD2. The CDR3 spans 19 residues. After removal of 6 bases from V and 0 bases from J, the junction contained 13 bases not matched to a gene. Germline CDR1 is MDHEN and CDR2 is SYDVKM. Here the CDR3 reads CASSFPTSGMGSSYNEQFF. The CDR3 DNA reads TGTGCCAGCAGCTTTCCGACTAGCGGGATGGGGAGCTCCTACAATGAGCAGTTCTTC.

V gene TRBV7-2 combines with J gene TRBJ2-1, with 7 bases fitting TRBD2. Looked up from germline, CDR1 is SGHTA and CDR2 is FQGNSA. The CDR3 covers 16 residues. The trim removed 1 base at V and 6 bases at J, leaving 9 bases unmatched. CDR3: CASSLGGGGSLNEQFF. The CDR3 DNA sequence: TGTGCCAGCAGCTTAGGGGGGGGAGGGTCCCTCAATGAGCAGTTCTTC.

In its sample, this clone was seen once. The chain uses TRBV6-2 or TRBV6-3 and TRBJ1-3; the D is unclear. This CDR3 comprises 15 residues. Germline V lookup: CDR1 MNHEY, CDR2 SVGEGT. V lost 6 bases, J lost 0 bases, and 12 bases lay in between. The CDR3 nucleotides are TGTGCCAGCAGCTGGGGAGGTACCTCTGGAAACACCATATATTTT. Residues: CASSWGGTSGNTIYF.

V and J are TRBV4-3 and TRBJ2-2, with 8 bases matching TRBD2. Germline CDR1 LGHNA, CDR2 YSLEER. The CDR3 sequence is 15 residues long. V trimming: 4 bases; J trimming: 7 bases; junction bases outside the gene matches: 8. The CDR3 reads CASSRAAGVVGELFF. The CDR3 region has the DNA TGCGCCAGCAGCCGCGCAGCGGGAGTCGTCGGGGAGCTGTTTTTT.

CDR3 amino acids: CATSVLGDSGSNEQFF. The DNA of the CDR3 is TGTGCCACCAGTGTGCTAGGCGATTCCGGGTCCAATGAGCAGTTCTTC. The genes are TRBV24-1 and TRBJ2-1; D not resolved. In germline, CDR1 is KGHDR, CDR2 SFDVKD. CDR3 size: 16 residues. V was trimmed by 5 bases and J by 6 bases, leaving 19 bases between them.

The chain uses TRBV6-2 or TRBV6-3 and TRBJ1-5; the D is unclear. Germline V lookup: CDR1 MNHEY, CDR2 SVGEGT. The CDR3 contains 14 residues. V was pared by 5 bases and J by 5 bases, with 13 bases between. The CDR3 DNA follows: TGTGCCAGCAGTGCGGAACTGTCTCATCAGCCCCAGCATTTT. It specifies CASSAELSHQPQHF.